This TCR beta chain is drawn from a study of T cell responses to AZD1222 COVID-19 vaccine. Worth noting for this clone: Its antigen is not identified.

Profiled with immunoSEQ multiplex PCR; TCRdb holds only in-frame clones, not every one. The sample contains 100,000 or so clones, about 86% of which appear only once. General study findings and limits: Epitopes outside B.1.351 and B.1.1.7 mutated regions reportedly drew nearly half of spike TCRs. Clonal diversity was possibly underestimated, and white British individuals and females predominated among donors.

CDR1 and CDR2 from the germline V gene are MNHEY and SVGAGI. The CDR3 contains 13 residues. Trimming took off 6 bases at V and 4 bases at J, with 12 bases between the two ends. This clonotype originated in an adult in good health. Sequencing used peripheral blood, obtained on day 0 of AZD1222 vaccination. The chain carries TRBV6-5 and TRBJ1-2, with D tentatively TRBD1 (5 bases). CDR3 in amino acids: CASRLTGSYGYTF. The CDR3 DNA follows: TGTGCCAGCAGACTCACAGGAAGCTATGGCTACACCTTC.